Included here is one TCR beta chain sequence, with context. This clone's antigen is unknown. Base qualities are not provided; no much larger clone lies one nucleotide away. Donors were a few dozen systemically healthy Caucasian individuals from Russia aged roughly 6 to 90 years. Each donor gave approximately 9.3 milliliters of peripheral blood, collected into EDTA-treated Vacutainer tubes. Ficoll-Paque density-gradient centrifugation was used to isolate PBMCs, with at least 7 million per sample. Total RNA was extracted from PBMCs with Trizol reagent, with at least 5.5 micrograms obtained per sample. Naive CD45RAhigh/CD27high T cell percentages were measured by flow cytometry on a PBMC aliquot from every donor. This specimen belongs to a study of blood T cells in healthy people across ages (dated by TCRdb to the mid-2010s). Describing the broader study: In model experiments, template switching captured roughly one uniquely barcoded TCR beta cDNA molecule for every two T cells. The study measured age-related changes in TCR beta repertoire diversity using deep sequencing normalized with unique cDNA molecular identifiers. The donors were split into four age groups: young (average 16 years), middle-aged (roughly 39), aged (approximately 60) and long-lived (roughly 77). Donors of different ages were randomly distributed across sequencing lanes to avoid experimental bias. Using the same blood draw, the study looked at two additional independent replicas of 1 million unique cDNA reads for two donors, one aged 18 to 29 and the other aged 80 or older.

Results and caveats for the whole study, not just this receptor: The percentage of naive T cells measured by flow cytometry correlated strongly with observed TCR beta diversity. Total diversity estimates from one million sequenced T cells were considered lower bounds and underestimates. As age increased, observed TCR beta diversity per million T cells dropped in a roughly linear way, and a significant reduction was already evident by age roughly 36. Compared with the aged group, more naive CD4+ T cells, fewer expanded clones and increased TCR diversity were shown by the long-lived group, suggesting age selection. Donor CMV infection status was unknown, potentially confounding age-related changes in expanded clonotypes. Bulk unsorted PBMC profiling prevented conclusive comparison of naive and antigen-experienced compartments.

Taken from cysteine to phenylalanine, the CDR3 has 13 residues. Only the CDR3 DNA is retained, 39 bases long and in frame from the first base. Library preparation was by 5' RACE. A second PCR of about 6 to 11 cycles was performed with a sample-barcoded 5' primer and a J-beta primer mix. A unique molecular identifier was introduced onto each TCR beta cDNA molecule by a template-switch 5' adaptor carrying 12 random nucleotides. Each sample yielded at least 3 million CDR3-containing paired-end reads. All of the RNA was converted into first-strand cDNA using the Mint cDNA synthesis kit, with a TRBC-specific oligonucleotide serving as the primer. Following uracil-DNA glycosylase treatment, all cDNA underwent a first 18-cycle PCR with the universal primers M1SS and BC2_uni_R. The original pipeline was this. For normalization, 1 million high-quality reads were randomly selected from each sample, with every read carrying a distinct molecular identifier. Instead of being binned into consensus sequences, reads with shared molecular identifiers were discarded. MiTCR, with a Q25 quality threshold and the strictest error-elimination algorithm, was used for CDR3 identification, clonotype clustering and error correction. A nonparametric unseen species model with Euler transformation was used to estimate lower-bound total TCR beta diversity. TCRdb's own reprocessing of the public reads used fastp at Q25 and MiXCR and kept productive beta chains. Merged by CDR3 protein, the rows form single entries marked with the most common genes and DNA. The V and J calls shown here were made by TCRdb, not taken from the authors' results. The sample records some 1.8 million distinct CDR3 sequences, about two fifths of which are singletons. The top ten clones comprise approximately 22% of the sample.

The V and J genes are TRBV12-3 or TRBV12-4 and TRBJ2-7; TRBD1 might be the D gene, on 5 matching bases. The DNA end favors TRBJ2-5, so the J call may be wrong. This TCR was sampled from a human donor in good health. The sequencing input was blood. The encoded CDR3 is CASGQGWAETQYF. The DNA is as follows: TGTGCCAGCGGCCAGGGCTGGGCGGAGACCCAGTACTTC.